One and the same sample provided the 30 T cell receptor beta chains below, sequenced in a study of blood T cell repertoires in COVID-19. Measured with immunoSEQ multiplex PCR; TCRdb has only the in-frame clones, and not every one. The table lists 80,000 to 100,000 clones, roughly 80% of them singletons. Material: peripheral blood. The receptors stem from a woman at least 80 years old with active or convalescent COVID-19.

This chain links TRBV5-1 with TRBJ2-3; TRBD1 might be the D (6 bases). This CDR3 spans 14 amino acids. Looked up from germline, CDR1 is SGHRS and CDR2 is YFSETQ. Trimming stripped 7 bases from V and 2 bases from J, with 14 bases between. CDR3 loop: CASQPQGITDTQYF. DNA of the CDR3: TGCGCCAGCCAGCCCCAGGGGATCACAGATACGCAGTATTTT.

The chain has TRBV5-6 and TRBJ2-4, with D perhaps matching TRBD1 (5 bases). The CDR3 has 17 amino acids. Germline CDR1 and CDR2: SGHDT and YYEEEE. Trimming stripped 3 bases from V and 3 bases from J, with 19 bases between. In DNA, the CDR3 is TGTGCCAGCAGCTCCTGGGGCAGCACGACCCTCAAAAACATTCAGTACTTC. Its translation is CASSSWGSTTLKNIQYF. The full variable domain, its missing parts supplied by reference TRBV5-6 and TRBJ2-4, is DAGVTQSPTHLIKTRGQQVTLRCSPKSGHDTVSWYQQALGQGPQFIFQYYEEEERQRGNFPDRFSGHQFPNYSSELNVNALLLGDSALYLCASSSWGSTTLKNIQYFGAGTRLSVL.

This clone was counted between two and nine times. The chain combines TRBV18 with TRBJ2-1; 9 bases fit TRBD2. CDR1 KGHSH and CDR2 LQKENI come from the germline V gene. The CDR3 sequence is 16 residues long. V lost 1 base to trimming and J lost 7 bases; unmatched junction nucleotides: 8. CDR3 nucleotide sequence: TGTGCCAGCTCACCACTAGCGGGGGTGTGGGTGAATGAGCAGTTCTTC. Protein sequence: CASSPLAGVWVNEQFF.

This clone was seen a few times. CDR3 in amino acids: CASSVTPNRGPLNEKLFF. The CDR3 nucleotides read TGTGCCAGCAGCGTCACCCCGAACAGGGGGCCCCTCAATGAAAAACTGTTTTTT. The rearrangement joins TRBV5-8 to TRBJ1-4; 9 positions match TRBD1. There are 18 residues in the CDR3. With V trimmed by 4 bases and J by 5 bases, 15 bases remained unmatched. Germline V gene data show CDR1 as SGHTS and CDR2 as YDEGEE.

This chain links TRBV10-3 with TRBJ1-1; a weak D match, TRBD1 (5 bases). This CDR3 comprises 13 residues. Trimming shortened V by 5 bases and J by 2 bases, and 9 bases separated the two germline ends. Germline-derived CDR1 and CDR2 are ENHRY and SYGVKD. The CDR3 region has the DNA TGTGCCATCAGTAAGGACACCAACACTGAAGCTTTCTTT. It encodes CAISKDTNTEAFF.

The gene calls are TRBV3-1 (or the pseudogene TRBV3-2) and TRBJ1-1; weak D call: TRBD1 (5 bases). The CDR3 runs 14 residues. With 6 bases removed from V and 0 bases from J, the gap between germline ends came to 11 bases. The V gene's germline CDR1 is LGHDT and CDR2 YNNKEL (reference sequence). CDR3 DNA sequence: TGTGCCAGCAGGCCGACAGCTATGAACACTGAAGCTTTCTTT. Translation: CASRPTAMNTEAFF.

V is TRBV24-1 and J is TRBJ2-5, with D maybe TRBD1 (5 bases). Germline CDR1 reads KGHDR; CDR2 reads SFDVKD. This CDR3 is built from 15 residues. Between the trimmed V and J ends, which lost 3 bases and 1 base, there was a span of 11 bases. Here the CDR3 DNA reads TGTGCCACCAGTGATCCCCAAGACAGCCAAGAGACCCAGTACTTC. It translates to CATSDPQDSQETQYF.

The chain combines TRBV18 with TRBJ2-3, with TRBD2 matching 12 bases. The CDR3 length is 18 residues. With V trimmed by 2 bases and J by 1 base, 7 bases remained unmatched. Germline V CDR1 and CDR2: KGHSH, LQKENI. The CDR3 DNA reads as TGTGCCAGCTCACCATCGCAGACTAGCGGGAGCGGCACAGATACGCAGTATTTT. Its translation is CASSPSQTSGSGTDTQYF.

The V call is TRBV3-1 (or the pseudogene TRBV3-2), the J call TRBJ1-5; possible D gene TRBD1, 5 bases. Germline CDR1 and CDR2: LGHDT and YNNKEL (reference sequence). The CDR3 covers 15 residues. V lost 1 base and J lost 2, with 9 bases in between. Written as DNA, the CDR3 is TGTGCCAGCAGCCAAGCTGGGGCGGGCAATCAGCCCCAGCATTTT. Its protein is CASSQAGAGNQPQHF.

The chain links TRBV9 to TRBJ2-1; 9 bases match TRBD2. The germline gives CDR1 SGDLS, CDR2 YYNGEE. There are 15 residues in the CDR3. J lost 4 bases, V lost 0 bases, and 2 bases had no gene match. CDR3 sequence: CASSVGGGVYNEQFF. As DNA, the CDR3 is TGTGCCAGCAGCGTAGGCGGGGGGGTATACAATGAGCAGTTCTTC. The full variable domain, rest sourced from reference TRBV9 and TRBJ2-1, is DSGVTQTPKHLITATGQRVTLRCSPRSGDLSVYWYQQSLDQGLQFLIQYYNGEERAKGNILERFSAQQFPDLHSELNLSSLELGDSALYFCASSVGGGVYNEQFFGPGTRLTVL.

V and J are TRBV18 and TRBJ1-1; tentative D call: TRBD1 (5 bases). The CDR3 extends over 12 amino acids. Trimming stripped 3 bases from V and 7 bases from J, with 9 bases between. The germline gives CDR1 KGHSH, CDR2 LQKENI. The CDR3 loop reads CASSPQGDEAFF. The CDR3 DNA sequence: TGTGCCAGCTCACCCCAGGGTGATGAAGCTTTCTTT.

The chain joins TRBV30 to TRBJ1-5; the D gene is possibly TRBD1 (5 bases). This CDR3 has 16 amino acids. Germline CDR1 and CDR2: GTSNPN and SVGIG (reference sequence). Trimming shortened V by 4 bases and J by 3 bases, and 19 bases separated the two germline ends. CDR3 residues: CAWTVGRGGNNQPQHF. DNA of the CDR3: TGTGCCTGGACCGTCGGGCGGGGGGGAAACAATCAGCCCCAGCATTTT.

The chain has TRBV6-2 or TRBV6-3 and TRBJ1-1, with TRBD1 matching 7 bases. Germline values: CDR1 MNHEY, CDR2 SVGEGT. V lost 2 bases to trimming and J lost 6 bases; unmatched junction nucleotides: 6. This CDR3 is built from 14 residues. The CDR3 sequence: CASSYGGQGAEAFF. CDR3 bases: TGTGCCAGCAGTTACGGTGGCCAGGGGGCTGAAGCTTTCTTT.

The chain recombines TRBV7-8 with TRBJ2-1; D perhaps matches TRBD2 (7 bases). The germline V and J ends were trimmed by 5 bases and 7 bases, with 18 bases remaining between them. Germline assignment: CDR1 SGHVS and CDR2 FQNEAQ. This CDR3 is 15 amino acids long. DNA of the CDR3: TGTGCCAGCAGCGGACAGATGAGCGGGGTGAATGAGCAGTTCTTC. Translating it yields CASSGQMSGVNEQFF.

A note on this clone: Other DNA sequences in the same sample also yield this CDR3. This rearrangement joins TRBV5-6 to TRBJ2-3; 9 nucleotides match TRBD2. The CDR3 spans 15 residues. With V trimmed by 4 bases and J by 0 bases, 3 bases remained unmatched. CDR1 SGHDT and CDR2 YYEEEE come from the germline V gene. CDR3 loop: CASSPGTSSTDTQYF. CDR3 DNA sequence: TGTGCCAGCAGCCCCGGGACTAGCAGCACAGATACGCAGTATTTT. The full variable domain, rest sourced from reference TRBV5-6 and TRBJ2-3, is DAGVTQSPTHLIKTRGQQVTLRCSPKSGHDTVSWYQQALGQGPQFIFQYYEEEERQRGNFPDRFSGHQFPNYSSELNVNALLLGDSALYLCASSPGTSSTDTQYFGPGTRLTVL.

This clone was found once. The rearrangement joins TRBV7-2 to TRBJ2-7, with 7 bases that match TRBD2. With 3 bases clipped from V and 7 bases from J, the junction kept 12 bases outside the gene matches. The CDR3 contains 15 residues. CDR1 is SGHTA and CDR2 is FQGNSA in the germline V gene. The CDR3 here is CASSFWASGGAEQYF. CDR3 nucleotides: TGTGCCAGCAGCTTCTGGGCTAGCGGAGGGGCGGAGCAGTACTTC.

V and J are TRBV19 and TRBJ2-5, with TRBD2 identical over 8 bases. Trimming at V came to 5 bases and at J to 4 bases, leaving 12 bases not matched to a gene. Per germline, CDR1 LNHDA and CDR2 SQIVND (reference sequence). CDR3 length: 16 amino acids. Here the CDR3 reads CASSLPPGLGGETQYF. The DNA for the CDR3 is TGTGCCAGTAGTCTCCCCCCGGGACTAGGGGGAGAGACCCAGTACTTC.

The CDR3 bases are TGTGCCAGCATGACAGACACAGATACGCAGTATTTT. Amino acid sequence: CASMTDTDTQYF. This chain links TRBV28 with TRBJ2-3; D may be TRBD1 (5 bases). CDR1 and CDR2 from the germline V gene are MDHEN and SYDVKM. The CDR3 length is 12 residues. V shed 7 bases and J shed 2 bases, with 7 bases lying between them.

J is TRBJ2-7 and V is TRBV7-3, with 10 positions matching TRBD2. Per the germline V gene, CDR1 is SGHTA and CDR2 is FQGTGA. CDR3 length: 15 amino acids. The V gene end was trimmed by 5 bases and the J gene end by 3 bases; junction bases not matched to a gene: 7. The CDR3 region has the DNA TGTGCCAGCAGCCCGGGACTAGCGCTGATCTACGAGCAGTACTTC. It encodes CASSPGLALIYEQYF.

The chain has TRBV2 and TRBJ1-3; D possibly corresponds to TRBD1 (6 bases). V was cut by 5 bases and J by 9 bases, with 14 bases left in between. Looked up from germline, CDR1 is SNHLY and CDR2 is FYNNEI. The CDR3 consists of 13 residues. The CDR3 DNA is TGTGCCAGCAGTTGGGGGCGAAGTGCCACCATATATTTT. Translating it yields CASSWGRSATIYF.

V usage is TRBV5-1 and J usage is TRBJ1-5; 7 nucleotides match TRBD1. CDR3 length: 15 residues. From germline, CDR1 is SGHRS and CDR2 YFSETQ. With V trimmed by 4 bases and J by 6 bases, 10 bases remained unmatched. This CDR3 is CASSQTGNWGQPQHF. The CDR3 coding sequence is TGCGCCAGCAGCCAGACAGGGAATTGGGGTCAGCCCCAGCATTTT. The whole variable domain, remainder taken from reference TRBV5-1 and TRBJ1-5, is KAGVTQTPRYLIKTRGQQVTLSCSPISGHRSVSWYQQTPGQGLQFLFEYFSETQRNKGNFPGRFSGRQFSNSRSEMNVSTLELGDSALYLCASSQTGNWGQPQHFGDGTRLSIL.

Written as DNA, the CDR3 is TGTGCCAGCAGTTTAGCGAGTGGAAACACCATATATTTT. This encodes CASSLASGNTIYF. The chain is built from TRBV12-3 or TRBV12-4 and TRBJ1-3; D not certain. Deletions cut 0 bases from V and 3 bases from J, with 3 bases between. The CDR3 loop spans 13 amino acids.

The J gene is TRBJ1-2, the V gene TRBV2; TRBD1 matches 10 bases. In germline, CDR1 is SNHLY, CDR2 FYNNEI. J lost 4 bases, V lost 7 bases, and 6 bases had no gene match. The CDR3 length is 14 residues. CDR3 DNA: TGTGCCAGCACCGGGACAGGGGCCTCCTATGGCTACACCTTC. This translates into CASTGTGASYGYTF.

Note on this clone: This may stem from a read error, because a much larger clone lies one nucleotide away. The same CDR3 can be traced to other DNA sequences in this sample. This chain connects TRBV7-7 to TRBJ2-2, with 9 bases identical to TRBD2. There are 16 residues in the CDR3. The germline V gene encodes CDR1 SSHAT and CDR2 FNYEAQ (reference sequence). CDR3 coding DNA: TGTGCTAGCAAACTCGCGGGGGGGCCTATCACCGGGGAGCTGTTTTTT. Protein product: CASKLAGGPITGELFF.

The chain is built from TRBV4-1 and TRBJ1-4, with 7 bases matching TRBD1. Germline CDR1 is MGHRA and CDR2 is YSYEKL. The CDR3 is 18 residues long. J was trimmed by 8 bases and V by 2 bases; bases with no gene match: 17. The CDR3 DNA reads TGCGCCAGCAGCCAACAGTATCCACCGACAGGGCGAACGGAAAAACTGTTTTTT. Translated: CASSQQYPPTGRTEKLFF.

The CDR3 region has the DNA TGTGCCAGCTCAAATCTGACAGGCTTCAACACCGGGGAGCTGTTTTTT. Translated, it gives CASSNLTGFNTGELFF. The V gene is TRBV18, the J gene TRBJ2-2, with D tentatively TRBD1 (6 bases). CDR3 length equals 16 residues. V was trimmed by 5 bases and J by 2 bases, leaving 15 bases between them. The germline CDR1 and CDR2 sequences are KGHSH and LQKENI.

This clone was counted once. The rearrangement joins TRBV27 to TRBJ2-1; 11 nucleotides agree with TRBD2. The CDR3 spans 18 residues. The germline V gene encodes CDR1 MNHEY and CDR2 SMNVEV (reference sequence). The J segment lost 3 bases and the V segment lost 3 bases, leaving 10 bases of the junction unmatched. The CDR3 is CASSFRLAGGIGYNEQFF. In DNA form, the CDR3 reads TGTGCCAGCAGTTTCCGGCTAGCGGGGGGCATAGGCTACAATGAGCAGTTCTTC.

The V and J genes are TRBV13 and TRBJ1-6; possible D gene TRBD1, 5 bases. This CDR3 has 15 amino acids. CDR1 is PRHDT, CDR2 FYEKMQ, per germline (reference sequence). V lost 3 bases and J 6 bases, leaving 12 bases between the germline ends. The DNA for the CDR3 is TGTGCCAGCAGCTTCGCAGGGCCTACTAATTCACCCCTCCACTTT. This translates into CASSFAGPTNSPLHF.

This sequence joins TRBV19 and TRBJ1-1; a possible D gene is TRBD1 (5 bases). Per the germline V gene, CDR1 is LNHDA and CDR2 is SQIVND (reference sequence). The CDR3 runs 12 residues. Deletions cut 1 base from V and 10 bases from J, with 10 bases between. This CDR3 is CASSIGGDRAFF. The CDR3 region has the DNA TGTGCCAGTAGTATAGGGGGGGATCGAGCTTTCTTT.

The CDR3 nucleotides read TGTGCCAGCAGCCCCTTAGGTGGGACGGTACCAGGGGGGCAGTTCTTC. Translation gives CASSPLGGTVPGGQFF. The chain couples TRBV7-6 to TRBJ2-1, with 7 bases aligning to TRBD1. The CDR3 extends over 16 amino acids. J gave up 12 bases and V 5 bases, and 19 bases lay outside the gene matches. Germline CDR1 SGHVS, CDR2 FNYEAQ.